Only a few counts were recorded for the clone carrying this T cell receptor beta chain. This sample stems from a study of blood T cells in healthy people across ages. The CDR3 loop spans 14 amino acids. CDR1 and CDR2 from the germline V gene are KGHDR and SFDVKD. Trimming took off 7 bases at V and 0 bases at J, with 10 bases between the two ends. PCR was performed a second time for roughly 7 to 11 cycles using a sample-barcoded 5' primer and a J-beta primer mix. TCRdb passed the 5' RACE reads through MiXCR, listing each CDR3 protein once. The sample shows about 1.7 million distinct CDR3 sequences, under 30% of them seen only once.

The receptor was derived from a woman aged 25 to 39 in good health. The specimen sequenced was blood. This chain connects TRBV24-1 to TRBJ2-3, with D perhaps matching TRBD1 (5 bases). In DNA form, the CDR3 reads TGTGCCACCAGAGCGCAGGGAAGCACAGATACGCAGTATTTT. Translation gives CATRAQGSTDTQYF.